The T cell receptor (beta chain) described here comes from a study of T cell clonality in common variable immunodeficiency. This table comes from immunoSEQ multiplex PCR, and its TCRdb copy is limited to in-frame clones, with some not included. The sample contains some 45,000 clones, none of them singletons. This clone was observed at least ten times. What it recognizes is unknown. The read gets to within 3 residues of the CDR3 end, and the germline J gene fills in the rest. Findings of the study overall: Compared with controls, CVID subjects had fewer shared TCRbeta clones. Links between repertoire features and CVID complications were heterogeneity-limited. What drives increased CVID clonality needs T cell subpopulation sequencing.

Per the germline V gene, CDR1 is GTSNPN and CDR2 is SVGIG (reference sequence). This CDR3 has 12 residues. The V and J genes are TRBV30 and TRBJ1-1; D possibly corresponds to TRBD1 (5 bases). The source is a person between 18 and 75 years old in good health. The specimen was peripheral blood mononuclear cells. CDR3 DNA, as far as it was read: TGTGCCTGGAGTCCGTGGGGACTCGAA. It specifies CAWSPWGLE. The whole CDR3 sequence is CAWSPWGLEAFF.